These T cell receptor beta chains were read from a single sample in a study of T cell clonotyping in hematopoietic cell transplantation. Sequencing was performed with immunoSEQ multiplex PCR; in TCRdb, only in-frame clones are kept and a portion is missing. The sample has under 15,000 clones; 89% are singletons. Sequencing used peripheral blood mononuclear cells. All receptors come from a human donor who either received an allogeneic hematopoietic cell transplant for a myeloid malignancy or was a related donor (not recorded which). Some clones in this sample may be carry-over from other donors' samples. CDR3s include the opening cysteine and the closing phenylalanine or tryptophan. A D gene is named only where the DNA matches it firmly. A row's size may be missing; if present it is once, few, many or a size class.

CDR3 DNA | CDR3 protein | J gene | V gene | clone size | D gene
TGTGCCAGTAGTGTAGGCAATCAGCCCCAGCATTTT | CASSVGNQPQHF | TRBJ1-5 | TRBV19 | . | .
TGTGCCAGCAGCCCCCCAGGACATAACACTGAAGCTTTCTTT | CASSPPGHNTEAFF | TRBJ1-1 | TRBV7-3 | . | .
TGTGCCAGCAGTGGAGGGAGGAGGGGACCCCACACTGAAGCTTTCTTT | CASSGGRRGPHTEAFF | TRBJ1-1 | TRBV6-1 | . | .
TGTGCCAGCAGCTCTTCGGGACAGGGGTTTTCCGGGGAGCTGTTTTTT | CASSSSGQGFSGELFF | TRBJ2-2 | TRBV7-9 | . | TRBD1
TGCGCCAGCAGCCAACTCAGGGGGAATCAGCCCCAGCATTTT | CASSQLRGNQPQHF | TRBJ1-5 | TRBV4-3 | once | TRBD1
TGTGCCAGCAGCTTAGTACCAGGGGAAAATGAAAAACTGTTTTTT | CASSLVPGENEKLFF | TRBJ1-4 | TRBV5-6 | . | .
TGTGCCAGCAGCCTCGCGGGCAGGAATTCACCCCTCCACTTT | CASSLAGRNSPLHF | TRBJ1-6 | TRBV11-3 | . | .
TGTGCCAGCAGCGTCGACACAGGGGGAACTATGAACACTGAAGCTTTCTTT | CASSVDTGGTMNTEAFF | TRBJ1-1 | TRBV9 | . | TRBD1
TGTGCCAGCAGAAGATATGGGACCGAAGGGGGCACAGATACGCAGTATTTT | CASRRYGTEGGTDTQYF | TRBJ2-3 | TRBV6-4 | . | .
TGTGCCAGCAGCTCTGCCAACTCCGCGGCCCCGCAGTACTTC | CASSSANSAAPQYF | TRBJ2-7 | TRBV5-6 | . | .
TGTGCCAGCAGCTTAAATGGGCAGGTAGGAGAGACCCAGTACTTC | CASSLNGQVGETQYF | TRBJ2-5 | TRBV7-3 | . | .
TGCAGCGTGCGACCCGGGACAGGGGAAGGTGCAGATACGCAGTATTTT | CSVRPGTGEGADTQYF | TRBJ2-3 | TRBV29-1 | . | TRBD1
TGCAGCGTTTCACATGCTAACTATGGCTACACCTTC | CSVSHANYGYTF | TRBJ1-2 | TRBV29-1 | . | .
TGTGCCAGCAGCTTTCTTTTGAGCGGGGCCGGAGGCGAGCAGTACTTC | CASSFLLSGAGGEQYF | TRBJ2-7 | TRBV7-9 | once | TRBD2
TGTGCCAGCTCGACATTACCCTACGAGCAGTACTTC | CASSTLPYEQYF | TRBJ2-7 | TRBV18 | . | .